One TCR beta chain is described in this entry. Its antigen is not yet known. Per-nucleotide qualities are absent, and no much larger clonotype sits a single base away. Measured from the cysteine to the phenylalanine, the CDR3 is 13 residues long. Of the read, only the CDR3 DNA is kept; its 39 bases are in frame from base 1. Trimming costs V 0 bases and J 6 bases, and their ends lie 7 bases apart. Looking up the germline V gene yields CDR1 SGHDT and CDR2 YYEEEE. TCR CDR3 regions were amplified from genomic DNA by multiplex PCR using the deep immunoSEQ assay. For each cell subset, the extracted genomic DNA was distributed evenly across all wells of several immunoSEQ 96-well plates, and each plate served as one replicate. Each replicate PCR for unsorted PBMC received 300 to 350 ng genomic DNA, equal to 30,000 to 35,000 T cell genomes. Ten immunoSEQ deep assay plates were used to sequence the unsorted PBMC genomic DNA. The purified libraries were quantified using a Qubit 3.0 fluorometer, sized with a Bioanalyzer 2100, and then quantified again using the KAPA Library Quantification kit. Every immunoSEQ 96-well plate was sequenced on a dedicated single-read 150-cycle Illumina NextSeq 550 flow cell. The study's own analysis went as follows. Because the immunoSEQ output included only junctional sequences and no quality scores, the filtering could not be the same as the filtering used for full-length reads. Sequences were annotated with PyIR, a Python wrapper for IgBLAST v1.9, and V/J genes and CDR3 were assigned using IMGT germline references. Reads were filtered out if the reads had weak V/J assignments (E-value above 1e-6), no CDR3, stop codons, out-of-frame junctions, or ambiguous translated residues. V3J clonotypes were defined by identical inferred V gene, J gene, and CDR3 amino acid sequence. The percentage overlap between two repertoires was calculated by dividing the number of shared unique clonotypes by the size of the smaller repertoire. Three approaches were used to assess repertoire richness: RTK rarefaction, the Chao1 estimator, and Recon v2.1 estimates of unobserved clonotypes. TCRdb holds this immuneACCESS table with in-frame rearrangements only. Some clones are missing; in checked studies, unresolved V genes explain under half, and the rest has no known cause. V and J calls and clone size come straight from that table; D and trimming were deduced from the DNA. This sample holds about 480,000 clones; about 75% were observed only once. The ten largest make up around 13% of the sample.

The data belong to a study of shared clonotypes between healthy human individuals (dated by TCRdb to the early 2020s). A note on the overall study: A few men and a couple of women, aged 18 to 49 years, made up the cohort. Blood TCR repertoires of a handful of healthy adults were deeply sequenced to estimate repertoire size and the extent of clonotype sharing between individuals. To increase sequencing depth and limit assay-specific biases, different laboratories used diverse techniques to prepare libraries and sequence TCR repertoires. Between about 0.8 and 8.9 billion PBMCs per donor were obtained by leukapheresis.

The paper's findings and limits, for the study overall: Because the study included only a small number of donors, the genetic and exposure-history diversity represented was limited. Pairwise subsampling led to the expectation that sequencing depth would affect the degree of clonotype sharing among donors. Sampling was restricted to blood, and TCR repertoires in tissues likely differ from the TCR repertoires found in blood.

Healthy HIV-negative adults with no recently reported acute infections or vaccinations were included as donors. Only Caucasian adults living in Nashville, Tennessee, USA were represented among the donors. In the unsorted samples, 70 million to 90 million PBMCs were counted, and genomic DNA was extracted using the QIAamp DNA Blood Mini kit. Blood was collected by leukapheresis, and PBMCs were isolated by Ficoll-Histopaque density gradient centrifugation and then cryopreserved in liquid nitrogen vapor phase. This receptor was identified in a woman between 40 and 55 years old in good health. Some clones in this sample may be carry-over from other donors' samples. The rearrangement combines TRBV5-6 with TRBJ2-1; the D gene is not confidently resolved. Sequencing used PBMCs. DNA sequence: TGTGCCAGCAGCTTGGCCTGGGCCAATGAGCAGTTCTTC. This translates into CASSLAWANEQFF.